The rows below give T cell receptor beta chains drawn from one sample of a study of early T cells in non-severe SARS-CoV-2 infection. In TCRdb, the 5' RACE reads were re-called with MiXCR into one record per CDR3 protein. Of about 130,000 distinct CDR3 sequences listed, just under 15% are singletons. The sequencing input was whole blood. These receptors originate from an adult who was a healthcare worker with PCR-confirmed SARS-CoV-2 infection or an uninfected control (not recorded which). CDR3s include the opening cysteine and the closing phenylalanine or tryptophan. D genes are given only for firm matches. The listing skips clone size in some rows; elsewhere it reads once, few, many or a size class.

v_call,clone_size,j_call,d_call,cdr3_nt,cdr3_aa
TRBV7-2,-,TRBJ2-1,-,TGTGCCAGCAGCTTAGCGGGCGGGGCCTACAATGAGCAGTTCTTC,CASSLAGGAYNEQFF
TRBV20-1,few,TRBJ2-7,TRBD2,TGCAGTGCTAGAGTGAGCGGGAGAGACTACGAGCAGTACTTC,CSARVSGRDYEQYF
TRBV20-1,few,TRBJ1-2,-,TGCAGTGCCCGGACAGTGTATGGCTACACCTTC,CSARTVYGYTF
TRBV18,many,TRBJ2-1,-,TGTGCCACCTCCGACCGGGAATACAATGAGCAGTTCTTC,CATSDREYNEQFF
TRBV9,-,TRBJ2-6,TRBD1,TGTGCCAGCAGCGTAGCGCGGGACAGGGTCGACTCTGGGGCCAACGTCCTGACTTTC,CASSVARDRVDSGANVLTF
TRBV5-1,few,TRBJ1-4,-,TGCGCCAGCAGCTTGGCCCCAGGCACGGATGAAAAACTGTTTTTT,CASSLAPGTDEKLFF
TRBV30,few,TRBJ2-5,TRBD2,TGTGCCTGGAGAAGTCTAGCGGGGGGGCGAGAGACCCAGTACTTC,CAWRSLAGGRETQYF
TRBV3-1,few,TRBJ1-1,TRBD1,TGTGCCAGCAGCCTAGGACAGGCAAACACTGAAGCTTTCTTT,CASSLGQANTEAFF
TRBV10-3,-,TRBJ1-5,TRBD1,TGTGCCAGCGCGGCCGGGGACAGCTTTAATCTGCGTCAGCCCCAGCATTTT,CASAAGDSFNLRQPQHF
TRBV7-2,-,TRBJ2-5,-,TGTGCCAGCAGCTTAGCGCTCTTAGAGACCCAGTACTTC,CASSLALLETQYF
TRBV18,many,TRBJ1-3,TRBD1,TGTGCCAGCTCACCAAGGACAGGGGCGAGTAGCTCTGGAAACACCATATATTTT,CASSPRTGASSSGNTIYF
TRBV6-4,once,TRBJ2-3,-,TGTGCCAGCAGTGAGAACTTCACAGATACGCAGTATTTT,CASSENFTDTQYF
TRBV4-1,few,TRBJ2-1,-,TGCGCCAGCAGCCAAGGGCCCACTCGAGGCAATGAGCAGTTCTTC,CASSQGPTRGNEQFF